The rows below give T cell receptor beta chains drawn from one sample of a study of T cell changes during pregnancy in multiple sclerosis. This table comes from immunoSEQ multiplex PCR, and its TCRdb copy is limited to in-frame clones, with some not included. Of 79,000 or so clones in the sample, more than 80% were seen once. The sequencing here drew on CD4+ T cells from peripheral blood mononuclear cells, taken before pregnancy. The receptors derive from a female donor with multiple sclerosis, enrolled in a pregnancy study. CDR3s include the opening cysteine and the closing phenylalanine or tryptophan. D genes are given only for firm matches. Expanded clones get a size class; other rows say once, few or many, or leave the size out.

V	D	J	size	DNA	CDR3
TRBV5-1	-	TRBJ2-1	-	TGCGCCAGCAGCTCTCCAAACAGTTACAATGAGCAGTTCTTC	CASSSPNSYNEQFF
TRBV5-6	TRBD1	TRBJ1-1	-	TGTGCCAGCAGCTGGGACAGGTTGAACACTGAAGCTTTCTTT	CASSWDRLNTEAFF
TRBV6-1	-	TRBJ2-5	-	TGTGCCAGCAGTGATCGGGGGTCAGGTCAAGGAGGGACCCAGTACTTC	CASSDRGSGQGGTQYF
TRBV5-4	TRBD1	TRBJ2-7	-	TGTGCCAGCAGCTTGGCATTCGGGGACAGGGACCCCTACGAGCAGTACTTC	CASSLAFGDRDPYEQYF
TRBV11-2	TRBD1	TRBJ2-7	once	TGTGCCAGCAGCTCAGGGACAGGGGGCTCCTACGAGCAGTACTTC	CASSSGTGGSYEQYF
TRBV28	-	TRBJ1-1	few	TGTGCCAGCATCGGACAGTTTGAAGCTTTCTTT	CASIGQFEAFF
TRBV7-2	TRBD2	TRBJ2-7	-	TGTGCCAGCAGCTCCTCCCTAGCGGGAGATCGAAACGAGCAGTACTTC	CASSSSLAGDRNEQYF
TRBV18	-	TRBJ2-1	-	TGTGCCAGCTCAGGGATCGACCAGGGTGAGCAGTTCTTC	CASSGIDQGEQFF
TRBV6-1	TRBD2	TRBJ2-1	-	TGTGCCAGCAGTGAAGCGCCTAGCGGCTCCTACAATGAGCAGTTCTTC	CASSEAPSGSYNEQFF
TRBV7-2	TRBD1	TRBJ2-7	-	TGTGCCAGCAGCTTAGCTGGGACAGTCTACGAGCAGTACTTC	CASSLAGTVYEQYF
TRBV28	TRBD1	TRBJ1-1	-	TGTGCCAGCAGTCAGAGAGACAGGGTCGGGTACACTGAAGCTTTCTTT	CASSQRDRVGYTEAFF
TRBV19	-	TRBJ2-7	-	TGTGCCAGTAGTACGGGAGCTGGACTTTACGAGCAGTACTTC	CASSTGAGLYEQYF
TRBV29-1	TRBD1	TRBJ2-7	-	TGCAGCGGGGGGACAGAGTACGAGCAGTACTTC	CSGGTEYEQYF
TRBV7-8	-	TRBJ2-7	-	TGTGCCAGCAGCTTAGTTGTGACAGGCTCCTTCGAGCAGTACTTC	CASSLVVTGSFEQYF
TRBV15	TRBD1	TRBJ1-4	-	TGTGCCACCAGCAGAGGCGGGGGGATTCGGGACAGGGATGAAAAACTGTTTTTT	CATSRGGGIRDRDEKLFF
TRBV5-6	TRBD1	TRBJ2-1	-	TGTGCCAGCAGCTTGGAGTGGACAGGGGTCGATGAGCAGTTCTTC	CASSLEWTGVDEQFF
TRBV12-2	-	TRBJ1-1	-	-	CASRWGTGSAKEAFF